Here is one T cell receptor (beta chain) with its context. Method: immunoSEQ multiplex PCR; TCRdb's copy keeps in-frame clones and lacks some. Of about 260,000 clones listed, 86% are singletons. The sample belongs to a study of blood T cell repertoires in COVID-19. CDR3 length: 15 residues. V dropped 0 bases and J dropped 6 bases, with 13 bases sitting between them. From germline, CDR1 is LNHNV and CDR2 YYDKDF (reference sequence). Input material: peripheral blood. The chain employs TRBV15 and TRBJ2-3; TRBD2 is a possible D gene (6 bases). This sequence originates from a man between 40 and 49 years old who had recovered from COVID-19. The DNA for the CDR3 is TGTGCCACCAGCAGAGAAATACGGGGGTCGGATACGCAGTATTTT. Its translation: CATSREIRGSDTQYF.